This T cell receptor (beta chain) was captured in a study of cytomegalovirus exposure and HLA in healthy donors. Trimming cost V 5 bases and J 4 bases, with 12 bases left between them. Per the germline V gene, CDR1 is MRHNA and CDR2 is SNTAGT. The CDR3 contains 15 residues. Primers for the PCR totalled 60 Vbeta and 13 Jbeta. This table comes from immunoSEQ multiplex PCR, and its TCRdb copy is limited to in-frame clones, with some not included. In the table there are approximately 120,000 clones, 74% of which are singletons. This chain links TRBV6-4 with TRBJ2-6; possible D gene TRBD2, 5 bases. This TCR was recovered from a woman aged 50 to 60 in good health and CMV-seropositive. Sequencing input: PBMCs. The CDR3 DNA is TGTGCCAGCAGTCGCACAGCGGAGGGGGCCAACGTCCTGACTTTC. Protein sequence: CASSRTAEGANVLTF.